This TCR beta chain emerged from a study of CD8 T cells in Susac syndrome. Study conclusions and caveats: The relatively small number of individuals in the TCR sequencing and HLA analysis was acknowledged by the study.

TCR beta sequences were obtained from blood CD8+ and CD4+ T cells. Both CD4+ and CD8+ T cells were negatively isolated, and TEMRA cells underwent FACS enrichment. V shed 7 bases and J 4 bases; nucleotides not matched to a gene: 7. The CDR3 covers 15 residues. Reverse transcription of about 0.45 to 1 ug RNA was performed with random hexamers. By means of immunoSEQ multiplex PCR, TCR beta CDR3 spanning 54 Vbeta and 13 Jbeta underwent amplification. TCRdb re-analysed the immunoSEQ multiplex PCR reads in MiXCR, keeping a single row per CDR3 protein. The sample contains over 150,000 distinct CDR3 sequences, approximately 94% of which appear only once. About this clonotype: Its antigen remains unidentified.

Sample: CD4+ T cells from PBMCs. This receptor was identified in a human donor with multiple sclerosis. V is TRBV12-3 or TRBV12-4 and J is TRBJ2-1; 10 bases match TRBD1. This chain's CDR3 is CASTRDRGSYNEQFF. In DNA form, the CDR3 reads TGTGCCAGCACCCGGGACAGGGGAAGTTACAATGAGCAGTTCTTC.